What follows is one TCR beta chain and its context. This may be a read error: a much more frequent sequence differs by one nucleotide. A read error is likely, as this CDR3 ends without the conserved phenylalanine or tryptophan. TCRdb reanalysed the PCR reads using MiXCR and keeps one entry per CDR3 protein. The table has around 470,000 distinct CDR3 sequences, 25% seen once. The sample originates from a study of molecular identifiers for immune sequencing clone quantification. Losses at the gene ends were 2 bases for V and 3 bases for J; bases not matched to a gene: 4. This CDR3 has 15 amino acids. Per germline, CDR1 MNHEY and CDR2 SVGEGT.

The material sequenced was naive CD8+ T cells from blood, with Jurkat cell RNA spiked in. The subset denotes: FACS-sorted CD8+CD4-CCR7+CD45RA+ naive T cells. The chain employs TRBV6-2 or TRBV6-3 and TRBJ1-5; 7 nucleotides line up with TRBD1. The receptor was derived from a human donor in good health. Some libraries in this study had Jurkat cell RNA spiked in. CDR3 protein: CASSYRDSLNQPQHL. CDR3 in DNA: TGTGCCAGCAGTTACCGGGACAGCCTCAATCAGCCCCAGCATCTT.